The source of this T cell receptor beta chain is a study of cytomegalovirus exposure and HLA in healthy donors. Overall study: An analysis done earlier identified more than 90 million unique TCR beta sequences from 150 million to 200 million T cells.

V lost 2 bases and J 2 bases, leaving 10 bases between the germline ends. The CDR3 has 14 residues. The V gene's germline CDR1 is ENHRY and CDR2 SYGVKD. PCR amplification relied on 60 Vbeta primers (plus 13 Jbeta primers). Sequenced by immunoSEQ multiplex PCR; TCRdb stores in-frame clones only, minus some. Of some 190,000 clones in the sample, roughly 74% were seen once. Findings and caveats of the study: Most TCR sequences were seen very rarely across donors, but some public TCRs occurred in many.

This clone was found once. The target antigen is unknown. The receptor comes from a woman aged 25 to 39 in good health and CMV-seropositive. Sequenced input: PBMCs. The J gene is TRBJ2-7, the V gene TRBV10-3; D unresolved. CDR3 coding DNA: TGTGCCATCAGTGAGGGCCTAGTCCCCTACGAGCAGTACTTC. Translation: CAISEGLVPYEQYF.